This T cell receptor beta chain appears in the sequencing data of a study of blood T cells in healthy people across ages (dated by TCRdb to between 2015 and 2017). For context, the study as a whole: In model experiments, roughly one uniquely barcoded TCR beta cDNA molecule per two T cells was captured by template switching. Using deep sequencing normalized with unique cDNA molecular identifiers, the study measured how TCR beta repertoire diversity changes with age. The donors were divided into four age groups: young (average around 15 years), middle-aged (around 37), aged (under 70) and long-lived (about 80). Using the same blood draw, the study looked at two additional independent replicas of 1 million unique cDNA reads for two donors, one aged 18 to 30 and the other aged 80 or older. General study outcomes and caveats: Compared with the aged group, the long-lived group had more naive CD4+ T cells, fewer expanded clones and increased TCR diversity, suggesting age selection. Donor CMV infection status was unknown, potentially confounding age-related changes in expanded clonotypes. Observed TCR beta diversity per million T cells fell roughly linearly with age, and a significant reduction was already apparent by age roughly 41. Estimates of total diversity based on one million sequenced T cells were regarded as lower bounds and as underestimates. Observed TCR beta diversity correlated strongly with the percentage of naive T cells measured by flow cytometry. Conclusive comparison of naive and antigen-experienced compartments was prevented by the profiling of bulk unsorted PBMCs.

From the germline V gene (reference sequence), CDR1 is LNHDA and CDR2 is SQIVND. Relative to germline, V is missing 3 bases and J is missing 7 bases, with 5 bases of the junction outside any gene match. The cysteine opens and the phenylalanine closes a CDR3 of 14 amino acids. Only CDR3 DNA remains: 42 bases, in frame from the first base. Comments on this clonotype: The antigen it binds to is not known. The sample holds no much larger clone one base away, and base qualities are not on file.

Libraries came from 5' RACE. Instrument on record: Illumina HiSeq 2500. A second roughly 7 to 11 cycle PCR used a sample-barcoded 5' primer and a J-beta primer mix. A unique molecular identifier was introduced onto each TCR beta cDNA molecule by a template-switch 5' adaptor carrying 12 random nucleotides. Each sample yielded at least 2.5 million CDR3-containing paired-end reads. First-strand cDNA synthesis was performed from all RNA using the Mint cDNA synthesis kit, with priming by a TRBC-specific oligonucleotide. Following uracil-DNA glycosylase treatment, a first 18-cycle PCR with universal primers M1SS and BC2_uni_R was performed on all cDNA. In the paper's pipeline: Normalization of each sample was performed by random selection of 1 million high-quality reads, each carrying a distinct molecular identifier. Instead of being binned into consensus sequences, reads with shared molecular identifiers were discarded. CDR3 identification, clonotype clustering and error correction used MiTCR with a Q25 quality threshold and the strictest error-elimination algorithm. Lower-bound total TCR beta diversity was estimated with a nonparametric unseen species model using Euler transformation. TCRdb itself trimmed the public reads at Q25 with fastp, ran MiXCR and retained productive beta chains. Rows matching on CDR3 protein sequence are summarized as one entry with the most common DNA and genes. The V and J calls, along with clone size, are taken from TCRdb and not from the paper's own processing. The sample table shows roughly 1,100,000 distinct CDR3 sequences, and under 30% are seen once. The ten largest clones add up to less than 0.75% of the sample.

The donors were 40 or so Caucasian individuals from Russia, aged 6 to 90 years, who were systemically healthy. Ten milliliters of peripheral blood were drawn from each donor into EDTA-treated Vacutainer tubes. Ficoll-Paque density-gradient centrifugation was used to isolate PBMCs, with at least 7 million per sample. Total RNA, at least 6 micrograms per sample, was extracted from PBMCs with Trizol reagent. For every donor, an aliquot of PBMCs went through flow cytometry to measure the percentages of naive CD45RAhigh/CD27high T cells. The same sample was also used in a study of T cells of mothers and their children. The second study, in turn, reports: Nine systemically healthy Caucasian individuals, comprising three mothers and their six children, were included as donors. cDNA synthesis used all of the extracted RNA, with roughly 1.5 ug of RNA in each 15 ul reaction. In the second PCR, sample barcodes and 2-4 random nucleotides were introduced via the M1S primer. Each mother yielded over 8 million TCR beta CDR3 reads and each child 2.5 million to 3 million reads. Thymic selection shapes the output of TCR recombination in a similar way in related and unrelated pairs, and inherited differences have a minor effect. Related mother-child pairs always showed normalized repertoire overlap that was slightly higher than in unrelated mother-child pairs, though the difference was never significant. Persistent microchimeric T cell clones were not detected, at a sensitivity of around 99 clones per million clonotypes. To look for features that set related mother-child pairs apart from unrelated individuals, the researchers ran deep NGS to compare the TCR beta repertoires of mothers and children. On average, the children were about 12 +/- 4 years old, while the mothers were about 40 +/- 4 years old. Libraries were sequenced on Illumina HiSeq 2000 with 100+100 nt paired-end reads after adapter ligation with NEBNext reagents. Mother and child libraries were prepared a month apart and sequenced in separate runs to prevent cross-contamination. Between 500,000 and 2,000,000 distinct TCR beta clonotypes were identified per donor. Naive TCR beta clonotypes were estimated from low-frequency clonotypes matched to each donor's FACS-determined naive share, without sorting.

The TCR was taken from a girl aged 2-10 years in good health. Sequencing was done on a sample of blood. Recombination connected TRBV19 to TRBJ2-1; 8 of the junction bases match TRBD2. At the DNA level, the sequence is TGTGCCAGTAGTATTCGGGAGGGCCTGAATGAGCAGTTCTTC. This gives the protein CASSIREGLNEQFF.